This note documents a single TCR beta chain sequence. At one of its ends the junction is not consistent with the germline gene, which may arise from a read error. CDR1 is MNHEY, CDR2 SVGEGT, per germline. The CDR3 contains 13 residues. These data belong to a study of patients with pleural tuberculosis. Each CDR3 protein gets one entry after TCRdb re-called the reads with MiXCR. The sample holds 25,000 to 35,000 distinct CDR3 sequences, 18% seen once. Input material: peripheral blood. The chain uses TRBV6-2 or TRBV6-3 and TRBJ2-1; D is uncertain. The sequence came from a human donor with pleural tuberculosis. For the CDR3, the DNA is TGTGCCAGCAGTTACCCGAACCCTCATGAGCAGCTCTTC. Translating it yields CASSYPNPHEQLF.